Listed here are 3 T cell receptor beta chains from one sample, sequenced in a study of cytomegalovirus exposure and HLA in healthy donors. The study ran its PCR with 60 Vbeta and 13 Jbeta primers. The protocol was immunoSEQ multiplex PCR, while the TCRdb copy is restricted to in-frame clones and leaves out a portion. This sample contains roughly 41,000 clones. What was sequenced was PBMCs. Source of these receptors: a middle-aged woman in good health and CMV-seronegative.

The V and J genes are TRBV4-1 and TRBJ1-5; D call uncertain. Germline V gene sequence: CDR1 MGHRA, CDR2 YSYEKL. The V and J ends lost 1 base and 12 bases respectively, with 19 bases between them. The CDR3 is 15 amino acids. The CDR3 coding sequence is TGCGCCAGCAGCCAAGGGTCCCGGGAGGGCGGGCTCCAGCATTTT. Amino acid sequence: CASSQGSREGGLQHF.

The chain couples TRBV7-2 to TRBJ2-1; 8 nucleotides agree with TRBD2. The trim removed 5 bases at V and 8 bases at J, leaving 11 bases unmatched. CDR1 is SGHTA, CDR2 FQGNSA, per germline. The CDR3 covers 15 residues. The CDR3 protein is CASSPRGAGEDEQFF. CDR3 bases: TGTGCCAGCAGCCCCCGAGGAGCGGGAGAGGATGAGCAGTTCTTC.

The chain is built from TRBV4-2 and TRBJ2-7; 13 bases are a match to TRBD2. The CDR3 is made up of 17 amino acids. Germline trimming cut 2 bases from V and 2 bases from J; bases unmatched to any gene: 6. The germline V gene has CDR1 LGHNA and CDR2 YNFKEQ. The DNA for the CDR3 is TGTGCCAGCAGCCAATCCTCCGGGACTAGCGGGACCTACGAGCAGTACTTC. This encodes CASSQSSGTSGTYEQYF.